The 13 T cell receptor beta chains in this list originate from one sample, sequenced in a study of neurological immune-mediated disorders (dated 2019 in TCRdb). Library preparation employed 5' RACE. Sequencer: Illumina HiSeq 2500. In TCRdb, the public reads were trimmed at Q25 with fastp and aligned with MiXCR, with productive beta chains retained. Identical CDR3 protein sequences are pooled into one entry, listed with their most common genes and DNA. The sample table lists around 50,000 distinct CDR3 sequences, roughly 13% of them with a count of one. Less than 5.5% of the sample belongs to the ten largest clones. This specimen's time point label, per the study, means: longitudinal time-point 2. The specimen was PBMCs. All receptors derive from a male donor with HTLV-1-associated myelopathy (HAM/TSP).

The table lists this clonotype with many counts. V and J are TRBV20-1 and TRBJ1-2; D gene ambiguous. V was shortened by 0 bases and J by 3 bases, with 14 bases between the two germline ends. There are 15 residues in the CDR3. CDR1 is DFQATT and CDR2 is SNEGSKA in the germline V gene (reference sequence). CDR3 sequence reads: CSARDRALPYYGYTF. The CDR3 bases are TGCAGTGCTAGAGATCGAGCCCTCCCGTACTATGGCTACACCTTC.

This clonotype was counted many times. The J gene is TRBJ2-1, the V gene TRBV7-2; D remains ambiguous. There are 13 residues in the CDR3. V was clipped by 6 bases and J by 4 bases, with 10 bases between them. Germline values: CDR1 SGHTA, CDR2 FQGNSA. The DNA for the CDR3 is TGTGCCAGCAGGCCCGTGGGGTACAATGAGCAGTTCTTC. It yields the protein CASRPVGYNEQFF. The full variable domain, its missing parts supplied by reference TRBV7-2 and TRBJ2-1, is GAGVSQSPSNKVTEKGKDVELRCDPISGHTALYWYRQSLGQGLEFLIYFQGNSAPDKSGLPSDRFSAERTGGSVSTLTIQRTQQEDSAVYLCASRPVGYNEQFFGPGTRLTVL.

This clonotype was counted at least ten times. The V gene is TRBV5-1, the J gene TRBJ2-3, with TRBD1 identical over 8 bases. V lost 0 bases, J lost 2 bases, and 2 bases stayed unmatched. From germline, CDR1 is SGHRS and CDR2 YFSETQ. The CDR3 loop spans 15 amino acids. Here the CDR3 DNA reads TGCGCCAGCAGCTTGGGGACAGGGATCACAGATACGCAGTATTTT. It codes for CASSLGTGITDTQYF. Full variable domain (outside the CDR3, taken from reference TRBV5-1 and TRBJ2-3): KAGVTQTPRYLIKTRGQQVTLSCSPISGHRSVSWYQQTPGQGLQFLFEYFSETQRNKGNFPGRFSGRQFSNSRSEMNVSTLELGDSALYLCASSLGTGITDTQYFGPGTRLTVL.

There are many counts of this clonotype. CDR3 in amino acids: CASSYSETQYF. The CDR3 DNA reads TGTGCCAGCAGTTACTCGGAGACCCAGTACTTC. The chain has TRBV6-5 and TRBJ2-5; no reliable D call. The CDR3 is made up of 11 amino acids. CDR1 is MNHEY and CDR2 is SVGAGI in the germline V gene. V was cut by 0 bases and J by 5 bases, with 1 base left in between.

This clonotype was counted at least ten times. This chain joins TRBV7-2 and TRBJ1-2; possible D gene TRBD1, 6 bases. Germline CDR1 and CDR2: SGHTA and FQGNSA. CDR3 size: 17 residues. Trimming took off 1 base at V and 4 bases at J, with 19 bases between the two ends. The CDR3, as DNA: TGTGCCAGCAGCTTAGGCAGGGGCAGGGCTGTGTCCTATGGCTACACCTTC. Protein: CASSLGRGRAVSYGYTF.

Notes on this clonotype: The junction differs from germline at one of its ends, possibly a read error. The V call is TRBV14, the J call TRBJ2-5; the match to TRBD1 covers 8 bases. The germline CDR1 and CDR2 sequences are SGHDN and FVKESK. CDR3 length: 15 residues. The CDR3: CASNQLGQAKGTQYF. The CDR3 DNA is TGTGCCAGCAACCAACTGGGACAGGCAAAAGGGACCCAGTACTTT. Based on the CDR3 plus reference TRBV14 and TRBJ2-5, the full variable domain is EAGVTQFPSHSVIEKGQTVTLRCDPISGHDNLYWYRRVMGKEIKFLLHFVKESKQDESGMPNNRFLAERTGGTYSTLKVQPAELEDSGVYFCASNQLGQAKGTQYFGPGTRLLVL.

This clonotype was seen ten or more times. The gene calls are TRBV5-1 and TRBJ1-2; TRBD1 is a possible D gene (5 bases). Germline V gives CDR1 SGHRS, CDR2 YFSETQ. This CDR3 has 14 amino acids. Trimming stripped 4 bases from V and 2 bases from J, with 12 bases between. DNA of the CDR3: TGCGCCAGCAGCCCCGGGGCAGGGAACTATGGCTACACCTTC. Its protein is CASSPGAGNYGYTF.

The sample holds many counts of this clonotype. Here the CDR3 DNA reads TGCGCCAGCAGCTTGAGTCAGGGGGCAGATACGCAGTATTTT. Translating it yields CASSLSQGADTQYF. The genes are TRBV5-1 and TRBJ2-3; 7 bases match TRBD1. This CDR3 has 14 residues. CDR1 is SGHRS, CDR2 YFSETQ, per germline. The junction had 3 bases not matched to a gene; V was cut back by 1 base and J by 4 bases.

This clonotype was seen only a few times. This sequence joins TRBV10-3 and TRBJ2-1; D is undetermined. The CDR3 has 12 amino acids. Trimming shortened V by 3 bases and J by 8 bases, and 8 bases separated the two germline ends. The germline gives CDR1 ENHRY, CDR2 SYGVKD. This CDR3 is CAISEMGHEQFF. The CDR3 region has the DNA TGTGCCATCAGTGAAATGGGCCATGAGCAGTTCTTC.

This clonotype was recorded at least ten times. The CDR3 is CAARQGDEQFF. The CDR3 DNA sequence: TGTGCCGCCCGGCAGGGAGATGAGCAGTTCTTC. The J gene is TRBJ2-1, the V gene TRBV27; either TRBD1 or TRBD2 may supply D (5 bases each). This CDR3 region has 11 residues. CDR1 MNHEY and CDR2 SMNVEV come from the germline V gene (reference sequence). V dropped 11 bases and J dropped 8 bases, with 13 bases sitting between them.

This clonotype was seen repeatedly, ten times or more. This sequence joins TRBV7-6 and TRBJ1-3; D is ambiguous. CDR3 length equals 14 residues. Germline assignment: CDR1 SGHVS and CDR2 FNYEAQ. The ends were cut back, 1 base at V and 4 bases at J, with 8 bases in the middle. CDR3 DNA: TGTGCCAGCAGCTTAGGAGGGCCAGGAAACACCATATATTTT. Its translation: CASSLGGPGNTIYF.

This clonotype was detected many times. The chain joins TRBV11-2 to TRBJ2-5, with 7 bases that match TRBD1. The CDR3 is made up of 15 amino acids. Germline CDR1 SGHAT, CDR2 FQNNGV. J gave up 2 bases and V 6 bases, and 9 bases lay outside the gene matches. As DNA, the CDR3 is TGTGCCAGCAGTTCCCCCGCAGGGGGTCAAGAGACCCAGTACTTC. This sequence encodes CASSSPAGGQETQYF.

This clonotype was detected ten times or more. Here the CDR3 DNA reads TGCAGTGCTAGTCTGCCTAGCGGGGACCTCTTAGGTGAGCAGTTCTTC. It translates to CSASLPSGDLLGEQFF. The chain employs TRBV20-1 and TRBJ2-1, with 9 bases matching TRBD2. Trimming at V came to 3 bases and at J to 9 bases, leaving 15 bases not matched to a gene. CDR1 is DFQATT and CDR2 is SNEGSKA in the germline V gene (reference sequence). This CDR3 spans 16 amino acids.